This is a list of T cell receptor beta chains from one sample in a study of regulatory T cells in long-lasting Graves disease. TCRdb re-analysed the multiplex PCR reads in MiXCR, keeping a single row per CDR3 protein. This table holds about 240,000 distinct CDR3 sequences, over 20% found once. The material sequenced was peripheral blood mononuclear cells (PBMCs), taken at new diagnosis, from a patient treated with antithyroid drugs. All receptors come from a female donor with Graves disease. The CDR3 runs from the conserved cysteine through the conserved F or W. Each record gives: J gene, D gene, clone size, V gene, CDR3 protein, CDR3 DNA. The D gene is left open where the match is weak. Size values are once, few and many counts, or a class for expanded clones, and some rows have none.

>TRBJ1-6|-|many|TRBV20-1
CSASYGFNNSPLHF
TGCAGTGCTAGCTACGGATTTAATAATTCACCCCTCCACTTT
>TRBJ2-4|-|many|TRBV7-9
CASSLAGAKNIQYF
TGTGCCAGCAGCTTGGCAGGGGCCAAAAACATTCAGTACTTC
>TRBJ1-1|TRBD1|many|TRBV28
CASSFAVGGGTEAFF
TGTGCCAGCAGTTTCGCGGTAGGGGGCGGCACTGAAGCTTTCTTT
>TRBJ2-7|-|few|TRBV19
CASSISPSGTYEQYF
TGTGCCAGTAGTATATCCCCCTCCGGGACCTACGAGCAGTACTTC
>TRBJ2-2|-|many|TRBV20-1
CSARNIYTGELFF
TGCAGTGCTAGGAACATTTACACCGGGGAGCTGTTTTTT
>TRBJ1-6|-|-|TRBV4-2
CASSQDSPNSPLHF
TGTGCCAGCAGCCAAGACAGCCCGAATTCACCCCTCCACTTT
>TRBJ1-4|TRBD1|few|TRBV5-4
CASSFRTGTEKLFF
TGTGCCAGCAGCTTCAGGACAGGGACCGAAAAACTGTTTTTT
>TRBJ1-2|-|few|TRBV5-6
CASSSRDGADYGYTF
TGTGCCAGCAGCTCCAGGGACGGGGCTGACTATGGCTACACCTTC
>TRBJ1-1|-|many|TRBV11-2
CASSSSLYTEAFF
TGTGCCAGCAGCTCGTCCCTTTACACTGAAGCTTTCTTT
>TRBJ1-5|TRBD1|many|TRBV30
CAWRQRGQGNQPQHF
TGTGCCTGGAGACAACGGGGACAGGGAAATCAGCCCCAGCATTTT
>TRBJ1-5|-|many|TRBV10-2
CASSEGYQPQHF
TGCGCCAGCAGTGAGGGTTATCAGCCCCAGCATTTT
>TRBJ2-7|-|many|TRBV4-1
CASSQDQGSYEQYF
TGCGCCAGCAGCCAAGATCAGGGGTCCTACGAGCAGTACTTC
>TRBJ2-1|TRBD2|few|TRBV14
CASSPILAGANNEQFF
TGTGCCAGCAGCCCTATACTAGCGGGAGCTAACAATGAGCAGTTCTTC
>TRBJ1-1|-|many|TRBV4-3
CASSQEAGVTEAFF
TGCGCCAGCAGCCAAGAGGCAGGGGTCACTGAAGCTTTCTTT
>TRBJ2-1|TRBD1|many|TRBV15
CATSKSAQRTGRGYNEQFF
TGTGCCACCAGCAAGTCGGCACAGCGGACAGGGCGAGGGTACAATGAGCAGTTCTTC
>TRBJ2-7|TRBD1|-|TRBV28
CASSFLDRSYEQYF
TGTGCCAGCAGTTTCTTGGACAGGTCCTACGAGCAGTACTTC
>TRBJ2-3|-|many|TRBV5-1
CASSGANGQLRDTQYF
TGCGCCAGCAGCGGAGCCAATGGACAGTTAAGGGATACGCAGTATTTT
>TRBJ2-3|TRBD1|many|TRBV6-2/TRBV6-3
CASSYSGGVPAQYF
TGTGCCAGCAGTTACTCAGGGGGCGTCCCTGCGCAGTATTTT
>TRBJ2-1|TRBD1|many|TRBV7-9
CASSRGQSSYNEQFF
TGTGCCAGCAGCCGGGGACAGAGCTCCTACAATGAGCAGTTCTTC
>TRBJ2-7|-|many|TRBV2
CASSALSRGSFEQYF
TGTGCCAGCAGTGCCCTTTCCCGGGGGTCGTTCGAGCAGTACTTC
>TRBJ2-3|TRBD2|many|TRBV28
CASRPGGAERDTQYF
TGTGCCAGCAGGCCCGGGGGGGCCGAACGGGATACGCAGTATTTT
>TRBJ2-5|TRBD1|-|TRBV7-3
CASSISGTEGETQYF
TGTGCCAGCAGCATCTCCGGGACAGAGGGGGAGACCCAGTACTTC
>TRBJ2-7|TRBD1|once|TRBV7-3
CASSLTPGQGSYEQYF
TGTGCCAGCAGCCTCACTCCGGGACAGGGGTCCTACGAGCAGTACTTC
>TRBJ2-5|TRBD1|-|TRBV10-1
CASSGTGLGTQYF
TGCGCCAGCAGTGGGACAGGCCTTGGGACCCAGTACTTC
>TRBJ2-2|-|many|TRBV6-2/TRBV6-3
CASRPTRLIRELFF
TGTGCCAGCAGGCCAACCAGACTCATCCGGGAGCTGTTTTTT
>TRBJ2-5|TRBD1|many|TRBV5-1
CASSGGQEIETQYF
TGCGCCAGCAGCGGAGGACAGGAGATCGAGACCCAGTACTTC
>TRBJ2-5|TRBD1|-|TRBV12-3/TRBV12-4
CASRDRTGPQETQYF
TGTGCCAGCAGAGATCGGACAGGTCCTCAAGAGACCCAGTACTTC
>TRBJ1-6|-|many|TRBV11-2
CASSLEPDLNSPLHF
TGTGCCAGCAGCTTAGAGCCGGACCTTAATTCACCCCTCCACTTT
>TRBJ2-7|TRBD1|many|TRBV18
CASSRTGSSYEQYF
TGTGCCAGCTCACGGACAGGGAGCTCCTACGAGCAGTACTTC
>TRBJ1-5|-|-|TRBV7-9
CASSLEGQLDQPQHF
TGTGCCAGCAGCTTAGAAGGACAGTTGGATCAGCCCCAGCATTTT
>TRBJ2-2|-|many|TRBV20-1
CSARRGGRVTGELFF
TGCAGTGCTAGGAGAGGGGGGAGAGTCACCGGGGAGCTGTTTTTT
>TRBJ2-7|TRBD2|many|TRBV28
CASSTGGGGLLYEQYF
TGTGCCAGCAGCACCGGGGGGGGGGGGCTTTTGTACGAGCAGTACTTC
>TRBJ2-5|-|-|TRBV2
CASKGEETQYF
TGTGCCAGTAAGGGGGAAGAGACCCAGTACTTC
>TRBJ2-1|TRBD2|many|TRBV5-4
CASSSTSGSYNEQFF
TGTGCCAGCAGCTCGACTAGCGGGAGCTACAATGAGCAGTTCTTC
>TRBJ2-7|TRBD1|many|TRBV28
CASGEGQTYEQYF
TGTGCCAGCGGAGAGGGACAGACCTACGAGCAGTACTTC
>TRBJ2-3|TRBD2|-|TRBV2
CASSLWEAGGGTQYF
TGTGCCAGCAGTTTATGGGAAGCGGGGGGGGGTACGCAGTATTTT
>TRBJ1-2|-|many|TRBV28
CASSLPRDLYGYTF
TGTGCCAGCAGTTTACCCCGAGATCTCTATGGCTACACCTTC
>TRBJ1-1|TRBD1|-|TRBV28
CASSSRDRGPSSEAFF
TGTGCCAGCAGCTCGCGGGACAGGGGGCCTTCGAGCGAGGCTTTCTTT
>TRBJ1-4|TRBD1|many|TRBV18
CASSPTGQGEKLFF
TGTGCCAGCTCACCTACCGGACAGGGTGAAAAACTGTTTTTT
>TRBJ1-2|-|-|TRBV20-1
CSARDSRDGSFYGYTF
TGCAGTGCTAGAGATTCCCGGGACGGAAGTTTCTATGGCTACACCTTC
>TRBJ1-5|-|many|TRBV20-1
CSARSGWRGQPQHF
TGCAGTGCTAGGTCTGGGTGGCGGGGGCAGCCCCAGCATTTT
>TRBJ2-5|-|-|TRBV7-9
CASSSVWGAKAGEGQKETQYF
TGTGCCAGCAGCTCGGTCTGGGGAGCAAAGGCCGGGGAGGGACAAAAAGAGACCCAGTACTTC
>TRBJ1-1|-|many|TRBV28
CASRPPPPAEAFF
TGTGCCAGCAGACCTCCCCCTCCCGCTGAAGCTTTCTTT
>TRBJ1-1|-|many|TRBV28
CASSSWTVNTEAFF
TGTGCCAGCAGCTCCTGGACAGTTAACACTGAAGCTTTCTTT
>TRBJ2-7|-|-|TRBV4-1
CASSQDRAGCSYEQYF
TGCGCCAGCAGCCAAGATCGTGCAGGGTGCTCCTACGAGCAGTACTTC
>TRBJ1-6|-|many|TRBV7-9
CASSLGGYGSPLHF
TGTGCCAGCAGCTTAGGGGGATATGGTTCACCCCTCCACTTT
>TRBJ2-7|TRBD1|few|TRBV18
CASSAARSGTGVYEQYF
TGTGCCAGCTCAGCCGCTCGCAGTGGGACAGGGGTTTACGAGCAGTACTTC
>TRBJ1-2|-|-|TRBV20-1
CSATPRDNYGYTF
TGCAGTGCTACCCCGAGAGATAACTATGGCTACACCTTC
>TRBJ2-2|-|-|TRBV5-1
CASSSRGTNTGELFF
TGCGCCAGCAGCTCGAGGGGCACGAACACCGGGGAGCTGTTTTTT
>TRBJ2-7|-|many|TRBV12-3/TRBV12-4
CASSSQHPPEPYEQYF
TGTGCCAGCAGCTCCCAACATCCGCCGGAGCCCTACGAGCAGTACTTC
>TRBJ2-7|-|few|TRBV10-3
CAISESQGPPSYEQYF
TGTGCCATCAGTGAGTCACAGGGCCCCCCTTCCTACGAGCAGTACTTC
>TRBJ2-3|-|many|TRBV7-3
CASSPASGRTDTQYF
TGTGCCAGCAGCCCCGCATCAGGACGCACAGATACGCAGTATTTT
>TRBJ2-3|-|many|TRBV7-2
CASRGGFPTDTQYF
TGTGCCAGCAGAGGGGGGTTTCCTACAGATACGCAGTATTTT
>TRBJ1-5|TRBD1|many|TRBV6-1
CASSPGQGSNQPQHF
TGTGCCAGCAGTCCGGGACAGGGGAGCAATCAGCCCCAGCATTTT